This T cell receptor beta chain was observed in a study of cytomegalovirus exposure and HLA in healthy donors. Study-level information: The Caucasian-associated ancestry cluster contained about 80% of the approximately 430 genotyped donors. Study observations and caveats: The authors assumed roughly uniform sequencing depth across donors for presence/absence analyses. A later analysis reportedly found that, within productive TCRs, an Asian-associated ancestry cluster had fewer N-insertions than the mean observed across the approximately 670 donors.

This CDR3 is built from 13 residues. V gave up 6 bases and J gave up 12 bases, with 20 bases separating them. Looked up from germline, CDR1 is SNHLY and CDR2 is FYNNEI. Details on this clone: Its matching antigen is unknown.

PCR amplification relied on 60 Vbeta primers (plus 13 Jbeta primers). Sequencing used immunoSEQ multiplex PCR; TCRdb keeps in-frame clones, though not all of them. This sample's clone table lists 60,000 to 70,000 clones. This receptor was identified in a boy between 10 and 17 years old in good health and CMV-seronegative. Sequencing used PBMCs. The chain links TRBV2 to TRBJ1-2; a possible D gene is TRBD1 (6 bases). CDR3 loop: CASSLQGPAADTF. CDR3 nucleotides: TGTGCCAGCAGCTTACAGGGCCCGGCGGCGGACACCTTC.